These T cell receptor beta chains were read from a single sample in a study of neurological immune-mediated disorders. In TCRdb, the 5' RACE reads were re-called with MiXCR into one record per CDR3 protein. Counted here are 45,000 to 50,000 distinct CDR3 sequences, under 3.5% occurring once; the ten biggest clones make up over 12%. Sequenced: PBMCs. Every receptor here comes from a woman aged 50 to 65 with multiple sclerosis. CDR3s include the opening cysteine and the closing phenylalanine or tryptophan. The D gene is left open where the match is weak. For some rows the clone size is stated as once, few or many, or as a class when expanded; others skip it.

j_call v_call d_call clone_size cdr3_nt cdr3_aa
TRBJ2-5 TRBV7-8 TRBD2 . TGTGCCAGCAGCTCGCGAGCGGGAGACGATCAAGAGACCCAGTACTTC CASSSRAGDDQETQYF
TRBJ2-5 TRBV7-6 . . TGTGCCAGCAGCTCCTTCTCCCAAGAGACCCAGTACTTC CASSSFSQETQYF
TRBJ1-1 TRBV10-3 . many TGTGCCATCAGTGGGACTGACACGCTGAACACTGAAGCTTTCTTT CAISGTDTLNTEAFF
TRBJ2-3 TRBV7-8 . many TGTGCCAGCAGCTTAGGAGGTCGGGCTAGCACAGATACGCAGTATTTT CASSLGGRASTDTQYF
TRBJ2-3 TRBV7-2 TRBD2 few TGTGCCAGCAGCTTACTAGCGGGAAATGCAGATACGCAGTATTTT CASSLLAGNADTQYF
TRBJ2-2 TRBV27 . many TGTGCCAGCAGTTTTTGGGCGGGAAACACCGGGGAGCTGTTTTTT CASSFWAGNTGELFF
TRBJ2-1 TRBV5-1 . many TGCGCCAGCAGCGTTGGAAGGGTAGGCAATGAGCAGTTCTTC CASSVGRVGNEQFF
TRBJ2-1 TRBV27 TRBD2 many TGTGCCAGCAGCTCCAGGACTAGCGGGGGGGTTCCCACCTACAATGAGCAGTTCTTC CASSSRTSGGVPTYNEQFF
TRBJ2-2 TRBV5-1 . many TGCGCCAGCAGCTTGGGAGGGACACCTTACACCGGGGAGCTGTTTTTT CASSLGGTPYTGELFF
TRBJ1-1 TRBV6-5 . . TGTGCCAGCAGTTACAGGGTAGGGAACACTGAAGCTTTCTTT CASSYRVGNTEAFF